A selection of T cell receptor beta chains follows, all from one sample in a study of CD8+CD57+ T cells in acquired aplastic anemia. MiXCR, applied by TCRdb to the reads, yields one record per CDR3 protein. The data show about 200,000 distinct CDR3 sequences, roughly 50% seen once. Sequenced sample: sorted CD4+, CD8+, or CD8+CD57+ T cells (not recorded which) from PBMCs. These receptors all come from a human donor with aplastic anemia. CDR3s include the opening cysteine and the closing phenylalanine or tryptophan. The D gene is left open where the match is weak. A row's size may be missing; if present it is once, few, many or a size class.

j_call: TRBJ2-7; clone_size: -; d_call: TRBD2; v_call: TRBV7-6; cdr3_aa: CASSSGLAGGPSEQYF; cdr3_nt: TGTGCCAGCAGCTCGGGACTAGCGGGGGGCCCCAGCGAGCAGTACTTC
j_call: TRBJ2-1; clone_size: -; d_call: TRBD2; v_call: TRBV5-1; cdr3_aa: CASSQTGTSLLRTYNEQFF; cdr3_nt: TGCGCCAGCAGCCAAACCGGGACTAGCCTTCTACGGACCTACAATGAGCAGTTCTTC
j_call: TRBJ2-3; clone_size: -; d_call: TRBD2; v_call: TRBV7-2; cdr3_aa: CASSLYTAGVTDTQYF; cdr3_nt: TGTGCCAGCAGCTTATATACCGCGGGAGTCACAGATACGCAGTATTTT
j_call: TRBJ2-7; clone_size: -; d_call: TRBD2; v_call: TRBV7-2; cdr3_aa: CASSPRGLAGGYEQYF; cdr3_nt: TGTGCCAGCAGCCCAAGGGGACTAGCGGGGGGGTACGAGCAGTACTTC
j_call: TRBJ2-1; clone_size: -; d_call: -; v_call: TRBV19; cdr3_aa: CASSWRYEQFF; cdr3_nt: TGTGCCAGTAGTTGGAGGTACGAGCAGTTCTTC
j_call: TRBJ1-6; clone_size: -; d_call: -; v_call: TRBV9; cdr3_aa: CASSATLTLHF; cdr3_nt: TGTGCCAGCAGCGCGACGCTTACCCTCCACTTT
j_call: TRBJ1-4; clone_size: -; d_call: -; v_call: TRBV25-1; cdr3_aa: CASSPPDGNEKLFF; cdr3_nt: TGTGCCAGCAGCCCTCCGGACGGGAATGAAAAACTGTTTTTT
j_call: TRBJ2-5; clone_size: -; d_call: -; v_call: TRBV10-3; cdr3_aa: CASSDPGALQETQYF; cdr3_nt: TGTGCCAGCAGTGATCCAGGGGCGCTCCAAGAGACCCAGTACTTC
j_call: TRBJ2-1; clone_size: many; d_call: -; v_call: TRBV5-6; cdr3_aa: CASSLERQNYNEQFF; cdr3_nt: TGTGCCAGCAGCTTGGAACGACAGAACTACAATGAGCAGTTCTTC
j_call: TRBJ2-5; clone_size: many; d_call: -; v_call: TRBV5-1; cdr3_aa: CASSLGGLTQETQYF; cdr3_nt: TGCGCCAGCAGCTTGGGGGGTCTAACTCAAGAGACCCAGTACTTC
j_call: TRBJ1-6; clone_size: -; d_call: -; v_call: TRBV30; cdr3_aa: CACTRTENSPLHF; cdr3_nt: TGCGCCTGTACGAGGACAGAAAATTCACCCCTCCACTTT
j_call: TRBJ2-7; clone_size: -; d_call: TRBD2; v_call: TRBV29-1; cdr3_aa: CSVASGRAYEQYF; cdr3_nt: TGCAGCGTTGCTAGCGGGAGGGCCTACGAGCAGTACTTC
j_call: TRBJ1-2; clone_size: many; d_call: TRBD1; v_call: TRBV7-2; cdr3_aa: CASSLASDRGRSYGYTF; cdr3_nt: TGTGCCAGCAGCTTAGCTTCGGACAGGGGGCGCAGCTATGGCTACACCTTC
j_call: TRBJ1-5; clone_size: -; d_call: TRBD1; v_call: TRBV6-5; cdr3_aa: CASSPLQTGASNQPQHF; cdr3_nt: TGTGCCAGCAGTCCCTTACAGACAGGGGCCAGCAATCAGCCCCAGCATTTT
j_call: TRBJ2-7; clone_size: -; d_call: -; v_call: TRBV11-3; cdr3_aa: CASSLESSDYEQYF; cdr3_nt: TGTGCCAGCAGCTTAGAGTCGTCGGACTACGAGCAGTACTTC
j_call: TRBJ1-6; clone_size: few; d_call: -; v_call: TRBV14; cdr3_aa: CASSQTLTSSYNSPLHF; cdr3_nt: TGTGCCAGCAGCCAAACCCTGACGAGCTCCTATAATTCACCCCTCCACTTT
j_call: TRBJ1-6; clone_size: -; d_call: TRBD1; v_call: TRBV20-1; cdr3_aa: CSANRGQANSLHF; cdr3_nt: TGCAGTGCTAACAGGGGACAGGCAAATTCCCTCCACTTT
j_call: TRBJ1-5; clone_size: -; d_call: -; v_call: TRBV7-2; cdr3_aa: CASSLVSQNYEQPQHF; cdr3_nt: TGTGCCAGCAGCTTAGTGTCCCAAAACTACGAGCAGCCCCAGCATTTT
j_call: TRBJ1-1; clone_size: many; d_call: TRBD1; v_call: TRBV29-1; cdr3_aa: CTFTGGANTEAFF; cdr3_nt: TGCACCTTTACAGGGGGTGCGAACACTGAAGCTTTCTTT
j_call: TRBJ2-5; clone_size: many; d_call: -; v_call: TRBV19; cdr3_aa: CASSPLDVRETQYF; cdr3_nt: TGTGCCAGTAGTCCCCTAGATGTAAGAGAGACCCAGTACTTC
j_call: TRBJ1-3; clone_size: many; d_call: -; v_call: TRBV19; cdr3_aa: CASRTHDGSGNTIYF; cdr3_nt: TGTGCCAGTAGGACGCACGACGGCTCTGGAAACACCATATATTTT
j_call: TRBJ2-1; clone_size: many; d_call: -; v_call: TRBV11-2; cdr3_aa: CASSLGGSWRNEQFF; cdr3_nt: TGTGCCAGCAGCTTAGGGGGTAGCTGGCGGAATGAGCAGTTCTTC
j_call: TRBJ2-1; clone_size: once; d_call: -; v_call: TRBV5-4; cdr3_aa: CASSAIRDTGGEQFF; cdr3_nt: TGTGCCAGCAGCGCAATCCGGGACACAGGAGGGGAGCAGTTCTTC
j_call: TRBJ1-3; clone_size: -; d_call: -; v_call: TRBV20-1; cdr3_aa: CSAEGTGTDSGNTIYF; cdr3_nt: TGCAGTGCCGAAGGAACAGGAACGGACTCTGGAAACACCATATATTTT
j_call: TRBJ1-5; clone_size: once; d_call: -; v_call: TRBV19; cdr3_aa: CASSLDSRNSNQPQHF; cdr3_nt: TGTGCCAGTAGTCTTGACAGTCGCAATAGCAATCAGCCCCAGCATTTT
j_call: TRBJ2-3; clone_size: -; d_call: TRBD2; v_call: TRBV5-1; cdr3_aa: CASSSGLAPDTDTQYF; cdr3_nt: TGCGCCAGCAGCTCGGGACTAGCGCCAGACACAGATACGCAGTATTTT
j_call: TRBJ2-7; clone_size: many; d_call: -; v_call: TRBV6-6; cdr3_aa: CASSYSGRGPDEQYF; cdr3_nt: TGTGCCAGCAGTTACTCGGGCAGGGGCCCGGACGAGCAGTACTTC
j_call: TRBJ1-2; clone_size: many; d_call: TRBD1; v_call: TRBV2; cdr3_aa: CASSPGTAINYGYTF; cdr3_nt: TGTGCCAGCAGCCCCGGGACAGCTATTAACTATGGCTACACCTTC
j_call: TRBJ1-1; clone_size: -; d_call: -; v_call: TRBV5-1; cdr3_aa: CASSFGGLKAFF; cdr3_nt: TGCGCCAGCAGCTTCGGGGGTTTGAAAGCTTTCTTT
j_call: TRBJ2-6; clone_size: many; d_call: -; v_call: TRBV19; cdr3_aa: CTSRIGQGLQRSGANVLTF; cdr3_nt: TGTACCAGTAGGATCGGGCAGGGCCTTCAAAGGTCTGGGGCCAACGTCCTGACTTTC
j_call: TRBJ1-1; clone_size: -; d_call: -; v_call: TRBV13; cdr3_aa: CASRFYSTGSTEAFF; cdr3_nt: TGTGCCAGCAGGTTCTACTCAACGGGAAGCACTGAAGCTTTCTTT
j_call: TRBJ1-4; clone_size: many; d_call: -; v_call: TRBV7-9; cdr3_aa: CASSLAQGFDEKLFF; cdr3_nt: TGTGCCAGCAGCTTAGCTCAGGGTTTCGATGAAAAACTGTTTTTT
j_call: TRBJ2-5; clone_size: -; d_call: TRBD2; v_call: TRBV11-2; cdr3_aa: CASSLGTSGGEETQYF; cdr3_nt: TGTGCCAGCAGCTTGGGGACTAGCGGGGGTGAAGAGACCCAGTACTTC
j_call: TRBJ2-7; clone_size: -; d_call: -; v_call: TRBV24-1; cdr3_aa: CATSDSSEGTYEQYF; cdr3_nt: TGTGCCACCAGTGATTCCTCTGAGGGAACCTACGAGCAGTACTTC
j_call: TRBJ1-1; clone_size: -; d_call: -; v_call: TRBV20-1; cdr3_aa: CSARDLGIPTEAFF; cdr3_nt: TGCAGTGCTAGAGATCTTGGGATACCCACTGAAGCTTTCTTT
j_call: TRBJ1-1; clone_size: few; d_call: -; v_call: TRBV29-1; cdr3_aa: CSVEASPMRHTEAFF; cdr3_nt: TGCAGCGTTGAAGCGAGTCCAATGAGGCACACTGAAGCTTTCTTT